The 17 T cell receptor beta chains below come from one sample, sequenced in a study of T-cell memory formation after mild COVID-19. TCRdb passed the 5' RACE reads through MiXCR, listing each CDR3 protein once. This table has around 300,000 distinct CDR3 sequences, roughly 8.2% appearing once. Sequencing was performed on PBMCs or a T cell subset sorted from them (not recorded which). Every receptor here comes from a young man who had mild COVID-19 (a few samples of this study predate the infection). Cell type and time point are not known.

This clonotype came up a few times. The rearrangement links TRBV5-1 to TRBJ2-2; 11 bases agree with TRBD2. The CDR3 runs to 17 residues. Per germline, CDR1 SGHRS and CDR2 YFSETQ. J gave up 1 base and V 4 bases, and 6 bases lay outside the gene matches. CDR3 bases: TGCGCCAGCAGCGACGGGACTAGCGGAGAGAACACCGGGGAGCTGTTTTTT. Translated: CASSDGTSGENTGELFF.

This chain uses TRBV4-2 with TRBJ2-7; 10 bases align to TRBD2. Germline CDR1 LGHNA, CDR2 YNFKEQ. The J segment lost 4 bases and the V segment lost 4 bases, leaving 13 bases of the junction unmatched. CDR3 length equals 17 residues. DNA of the CDR3: TGTGCCAGCAGCCCGCGGCGAGCGGGGGGGCTGGATTACGAGCAGTACTTC. Translated: CASSPRRAGGLDYEQYF.

V is TRBV6-5 and J is TRBJ2-7; D uncertain. Germline CDR1 is MNHEY and CDR2 is SVGAGI. Trimming stripped 6 bases from V and 4 bases from J, with 10 bases between. The CDR3 totals 12 residues. CDR3 amino acids: CASSTTPYEQYF. The CDR3 bases are TGTGCCAGCAGCACGACCCCTTACGAGCAGTACTTC.

The chain employs TRBV20-1 and TRBJ2-1, with TRBD2 matching 16 bases. Germline CDR1 is DFQATT and CDR2 is SNEGSKA (reference sequence). V lost 6 bases and J lost 6; bases outside the gene matches: 11. There are 17 residues in the CDR3. CDR3 coding DNA: TGCAGTGCCCCCGGGACTAGCGGGGGGGCTCGACTCAATGAGCAGTTCTTC. It specifies CSAPGTSGGARLNEQFF.

This clonotype was observed at least ten times. This sequence joins TRBV5-1 and TRBJ1-1, with D hard to call. The CDR3 covers 13 residues. V gave up 2 bases and J gave up 3 bases, with 8 bases separating them. Germline assignment: CDR1 SGHRS and CDR2 YFSETQ. CDR3 region: CASSLTSDTEAFF. The CDR3 DNA sequence: TGCGCCAGCAGCTTAACGTCGGACACTGAAGCTTTCTTT.

This clonotype was recorded many times. The chain carries TRBV7-2 and TRBJ1-5, with 8 bases aligning to TRBD1. The length of the CDR3 is 16 residues. V shed 0 bases, J shed 3 bases, and the junction held 4 bases outside the gene matches. CDR1 is SGHTA, CDR2 FQGNSA, per germline. DNA for the CDR3: TGTGCCAGCAGCTTAGCGGCAGGGGGCAACAATCAGCCCCAGCATTTT. Protein: CASSLAAGGNNQPQHF. Based on the CDR3 plus reference TRBV7-2 and TRBJ1-5, the full variable domain is GAGVSQSPSNKVTEKGKDVELRCDPISGHTALYWYRQSLGQGLEFLIYFQGNSAPDKSGLPSDRFSAERTGGSVSTLTIQRTQQEDSAVYLCASSLAAGGNNQPQHFGDGTRLSIL.

This chain uses TRBV6-2 or TRBV6-3 with TRBJ1-1; weak D call: TRBD1 (6 bases). This CDR3 spans 16 amino acids. The V gene lost 5 bases and the J gene lost 4 bases, with 20 bases spanning the gap. Germline V gives CDR1 MNHEY, CDR2 SVGEGT. Here the CDR3 reads CASSIPRVGGGTEAFF. CDR3 coding DNA: TGTGCCAGCAGTATCCCCCGTGTTGGGGGCGGCACTGAAGCTTTCTTT.

CDR3 protein: CAWSLAGFGYTF. The CDR3 coding sequence is TGTGCCTGGAGTCTAGCGGGGTTTGGCTACACCTTC. The V call is TRBV30, the J call TRBJ1-2; D is uncertain. The CDR3 runs to 12 residues. From germline, CDR1 is GTSNPN and CDR2 SVGIG (reference sequence). With 2 bases removed from V and 7 bases from J, the gap between germline ends came to 11 bases.

This clonotype was found many times. V gene TRBV6-2 or TRBV6-3 combines with J gene TRBJ2-1; D possibly uses TRBD1 or TRBD2 (5 bases each). CDR3 size: 12 residues. The V and J ends lost 2 bases and 9 bases respectively, with 8 bases between them. CDR1 MNHEY and CDR2 SVGEGT come from the germline V gene. CDR3 loop: CASSYGGTEQFF. For the CDR3, the DNA is TGTGCCAGCAGTTACGGGGGAACTGAGCAGTTCTTC.

In this sample, this clonotype turned up many times. This chain joins TRBV24-1 and TRBJ2-2; tentatively, D is TRBD1 or TRBD2 (5 bases each). V was trimmed by 1 base and J by 6 bases, leaving 8 bases between them. CDR1 is KGHDR, CDR2 SFDVKD, per germline. The CDR3 contains 14 residues. Written as DNA, the CDR3 is TGTGCCACCAGTGATTTCCAGGGACCCGGGGAGCTGTTTTTT. Translation gives CATSDFQGPGELFF.

Only one count was recorded for this clonotype. The gene calls are TRBV7-2 and TRBJ1-2, with a tentative D call TRBD1 (5 bases). The CDR3 consists of 14 residues. CDR1 is SGHTA, CDR2 FQGNSA, per germline. The V and J ends lost 1 base and 5 bases respectively, with 11 bases between them. DNA for the CDR3: TGTGCCAGCAGCTTAGTCCAGGGAACATATGGCTACACCTTC. It translates to CASSLVQGTYGYTF. Together with reference TRBV7-2 and TRBJ1-2, the CDR3 gives the full variable domain: GAGVSQSPSNKVTEKGKDVELRCDPISGHTALYWYRQSLGQGLEFLIYFQGNSAPDKSGLPSDRFSAERTGGSVSTLTIQRTQQEDSAVYLCASSLVQGTYGYTFGSGTRLTVV.

V gene TRBV5-1 combines with J gene TRBJ2-3; D is ambiguous. V lost 4 bases, J lost 2 bases, and 14 bases lay in between. This CDR3 has 15 residues. CDR1 and CDR2 from the germline V gene are SGHRS and YFSETQ. The CDR3 loop reads CASSLGHGNTDTQYF. The CDR3 DNA follows: TGCGCCAGCAGCCTCGGGCATGGGAACACAGATACGCAGTATTTT.

Only a few counts were recorded for this clonotype. The rearrangement joins TRBV14 to TRBJ1-2; D gene ambiguous. CDR1 is SGHDN, CDR2 FVKESK, per germline. Trimming removed 2 bases at V and 5 bases at J, with 6 bases between. CDR3 length equals 12 residues. The CDR3, as DNA: TGTGCCAGCAGCCAATGGACTTATGGCTACACCTTC. It encodes CASSQWTYGYTF.

The chain links TRBV9 to TRBJ2-3; D gene ambiguous. Looked up from germline, CDR1 is SGDLS and CDR2 is YYNGEE. Trimming shortened V by 0 bases and J by 4 bases, and 12 bases separated the two germline ends. The CDR3 is 15 amino acids. This chain's CDR3 is CASSVVLAGADTQYF. The CDR3 nucleotides are TGTGCCAGCAGCGTAGTTCTTGCAGGCGCAGATACGCAGTATTTT. Combining the CDR3 with reference TRBV9 and TRBJ2-3 gives the whole variable domain DSGVTQTPKHLITATGQRVTLRCSPRSGDLSVYWYQQSLDQGLQFLIQYYNGEERAKGNILERFSAQQFPDLHSELNLSSLELGDSALYFCASSVVLAGADTQYFGPGTRLTVL.

In this sample, this clonotype turned up many times. The CDR3 DNA is TGCGCCAGCAGCTTGGACACAGGAATAACTGAAGCTTTCTTT. Its protein product is CASSLDTGITEAFF. The genes are TRBV5-1 and TRBJ1-1; a weak D match, TRBD1 (5 bases). CDR1 is SGHRS, CDR2 YFSETQ, per germline. The germline V and J ends were trimmed by 0 bases and 5 bases, with 11 bases remaining between them. The CDR3 covers 14 residues.

The rearrangement uses TRBV5-1 and TRBJ2-3; 8 nucleotides agree with TRBD1. The CDR3 sequence is 16 residues long. CDR1 is SGHRS, CDR2 YFSETQ, per germline. The ends lost 4 bases at V and 6 bases at J; junction bases unmatched: 13. CDR3 region: CASSLPTGAPSDTQYF. The CDR3 DNA reads TGCGCCAGCAGCCTTCCGACAGGGGCCCCCTCCGATACGCAGTATTTT.

The chain combines TRBV4-3 with TRBJ2-7, with 8 bases matching TRBD1. V lost 0 bases and J lost 4; bases outside the gene matches: 5. Looked up from germline, CDR1 is LGHNA and CDR2 is YSLEER. This CDR3 is 15 amino acids long. The CDR3 here is CASSQDRGQGYEQYF. CDR3 nucleotides: TGCGCCAGCAGCCAAGATCGAGGACAGGGTTACGAGCAGTACTTC.